The clone carrying this T cell receptor (beta chain) was found a few times. Its antigen is currently unknown. Germline V gene data show CDR1 as SEHNR and CDR2 as FQNEAQ (reference sequence). The CDR3 loop spans 13 amino acids. Trimming pared 0 bases from V and 9 bases from J, leaving 9 bases between. Sequencing relied on a cDNA template that was reverse transcribed from extracted RNA. Sequencing was performed with immunoSEQ multiplex PCR; in TCRdb, only in-frame clones are kept and a portion is missing. The data show almost 250,000 clones, about 68% seen once. This sample was taken from a study of CD8+ T cells in alopecia areata. Study background: Each of the treated patients was given oral tofacitinib, 5 to 10 mg twice daily, for moderate-to-severe alopecia areata. Study outcomes and limitations: The study found TCR sharing across patients less clear than in mice, possibly for HLA reasons. Lesional scalp, especially alopecia totalis/universalis, showed higher clonality than normal scalp.

Lesional scalp tissue (obtained by punch biopsy) and peripheral blood were collected from alopecia areata patients. This TCR was sampled from a human donor with alopecia areata. The chain recombines TRBV7-9 with TRBJ1-5; D may be TRBD1 (5 bases). The sequencing here drew on CD4+ T cells sorted from blood, taken at week 0. This CDR3 is CASSLAGQGPQHF. The DNA for the CDR3 is TGTGCCAGCAGCTTAGCGGGTCAGGGGCCCCAGCATTTT.